The 21 T cell receptor beta chains reported below all come from one sample, sequenced in a study of cytomegalovirus exposure and HLA in healthy donors. Both 60 Vbeta primers and 13 Jbeta primers went into the PCR. Profiled with immunoSEQ multiplex PCR; TCRdb holds only in-frame clones, not every one. The sample includes approximately 150,000 clones, about 71% seen only once; the top ten take about 2.9%. Input material: PBMCs. Receptor source: a middle-aged woman in good health and CMV-seropositive.

The V gene is TRBV7-6, the J gene TRBJ1-1; D perhaps matches TRBD1 (5 bases). The CDR3 extends over 12 amino acids. Trimming left V 5 bases short and J 7 bases short, with 11 bases between. CDR1 and CDR2 (germline): SGHVS, FNYEAQ. The CDR3 loop is CASSLDGGEAFF. In DNA, the CDR3 is TGTGCCAGCAGCCTAGACGGGGGTGAAGCTTTCTTT.

The chain employs TRBV6-1 and TRBJ1-3, with 7 bases matching TRBD1. V shed 5 bases and J 3 bases; nucleotides not matched to a gene: 1. The length of the CDR3 is 13 residues. Per germline, CDR1 MNHNS and CDR2 SASEGT. As DNA, the CDR3 is TGTGCCAGCAGTTGGGACAGTGGAAACACCATATATTTT. Amino acid sequence: CASSWDSGNTIYF.

The chain couples TRBV6-5 to TRBJ1-2; D is possibly TRBD1 (6 bases). The CDR3 spans 13 residues. V was shortened by 4 bases and J by 6 bases, with 12 bases between the two germline ends. The germline CDR1 and CDR2 sequences are MNHEY and SVGAGI. CDR3 DNA sequence: TGTGCCAGCAGTTTACAGGGTTCGGATGGCTACACCTTC. It specifies CASSLQGSDGYTF.

This chain joins TRBV18 and TRBJ2-1, with a weak D call TRBD2 (5 bases). Germline lookup yields CDR1 KGHSH and CDR2 LQKENI. The germline V and J ends were trimmed by 1 base and 5 bases, with 12 bases remaining between them. The CDR3 runs to 15 residues. The CDR3: CASSPLALMNNEQFF. CDR3 coding DNA: TGTGCCAGCTCACCACTAGCGCTCATGAACAATGAGCAGTTCTTC.

This clone was observed a handful of times. V usage is TRBV28 and J usage is TRBJ1-3; no firm D call. This CDR3 has 13 amino acids. Trimming shortened V by 10 bases and J by 1 base, and 11 bases separated the two germline ends. Per the germline V gene, CDR1 is MDHEN and CDR2 is SYDVKM. CDR3 in amino acids: CATHRVSGNTIYF. As DNA, the CDR3 is TGTGCCACACACCGGGTATCTGGAAACACCATATATTTT.

CDR3 loop: CASSQASGLKAFF. The CDR3, as DNA: TGTGCCAGCAGCCAAGCGTCAGGCCTTAAAGCTTTCTTT. The genes are TRBV14 and TRBJ1-1; D not certain. With 1 base removed from V and 9 bases from J, the gap between germline ends came to 12 bases. The CDR3 covers 13 residues. The V gene's germline CDR1 is SGHDN and CDR2 FVKESK.

This clone showed up just once. V gene TRBV28 combines with J gene TRBJ1-4; D gene ambiguous. Germline CDR1 reads MDHEN; CDR2 reads SYDVKM. Trimming cost V 5 bases and J 0 bases, with 10 bases left between them. The CDR3 length is 15 residues. The CDR3, as DNA: TGTGCCAGCAGTCCCTCGGGTGCAACTAATGAAAAACTGTTTTTT. Encoded protein: CASSPSGATNEKLFF.

This chain joins TRBV7-2 and TRBJ2-1; 7 bases match TRBD2. CDR1 SGHTA and CDR2 FQGNSA come from the germline V gene. With V trimmed by 4 bases and J by 11 bases, 14 bases remained unmatched. The CDR3 runs 15 residues. CDR3 sequence (DNA): TGTGCCAGCAGCTCCCGTCCGGGGGGAGTAGGAAAGCAGTTCTTC. Protein: CASSSRPGGVGKQFF.

This clone showed up just a few times. The rearrangement uses TRBV5-6 and TRBJ1-2; D gene unclear. The CDR3 totals 15 residues. The germline V and J ends were trimmed by 3 bases and 4 bases, with 16 bases remaining between them. CDR1 is SGHDT, CDR2 YYEEEE, per germline. For the CDR3, the DNA is TGTGCCAGCAGCTCCCCACCCAGTTTTGCCTATGGCTACACCTTC. Translating it yields CASSSPPSFAYGYTF.

The genes are TRBV6-5 and TRBJ2-2; 9 bases agree with TRBD1. V shed 5 bases and J 1 base; nucleotides not matched to a gene: 2. From germline, CDR1 is MNHEY and CDR2 SVGAGI. The CDR3 has 15 residues. CDR3 bases: TGTGCCAGCAGTAGACAGGGGGTGAACACCGGGGAGCTGTTTTTT. Its protein product is CASSRQGVNTGELFF.

This clone was seen only once. Other DNA sequences in this specimen translate into the identical CDR3. The chain recombines TRBV7-2 with TRBJ2-7; the match to TRBD1 covers 7 bases. The J segment lost 0 bases and the V segment lost 1 base, leaving 0 bases of the junction unmatched. The CDR3 loop spans 14 amino acids. CDR1 is SGHTA, CDR2 FQGNSA, per germline. The chain's CDR3 is CASSLGTGSYEQYF. CDR3 sequence (DNA): TGTGCCAGCAGCTTAGGGACAGGCTCCTACGAGCAGTACTTC.

This chain connects TRBV6-5 to TRBJ2-7; the match to TRBD1 covers 7 bases. With V trimmed by 6 bases and J by 3 bases, 5 bases remained unmatched. Germline CDR1 and CDR2: MNHEY and SVGAGI. There are 13 residues in the CDR3. The CDR3 loop is CASSWGQYYEQYF. Written as DNA, the CDR3 is TGTGCCAGCAGCTGGGGACAGTACTACGAGCAGTACTTC.

The V gene is TRBV13, the J gene TRBJ1-2, with 9 bases fitting TRBD1. There are 13 residues in the CDR3. In germline, CDR1 is PRHDT, CDR2 FYEKMQ (reference sequence). The ends lost 5 bases at V and 7 bases at J; junction bases unmatched: 5. The CDR3 DNA reads TGTGCCAGCAGCCTCAACAGGGGGCGTGGCTACACCTTC. Residues: CASSLNRGRGYTF. Full variable domain (missing parts from reference TRBV13 and TRBJ1-2): AAGVIQSPRHLIKEKRETATLKCYPIPRHDTVYWYQQGPGQDPQFLISFYEKMQSDKGSIPDRFSAQQFSDYHSELNMSSLELGDSALYFCASSLNRGRGYTFGSGTRLTVV.

The J gene is TRBJ2-3, the V gene TRBV7-8; maybe TRBD1 (6 bases). The V gene's germline CDR1 is SGHVS and CDR2 FQNEAQ. The CDR3 has 12 residues. The V end was cut by 5 bases, the J end by 9 bases, with 12 bases between. The CDR3 region is CASSPGVDTQYF. CDR3 nucleotides: TGTGCCAGCAGCCCAGGGGTTGACACGCAGTATTTT.

The V gene is TRBV7-8, the J gene TRBJ2-1, with D uncertain. Germline V gene lookup returns CDR1 SGHVS and CDR2 FQNEAQ. The CDR3 spans 13 residues. V lost 1 base and J 5 bases, leaving 6 bases between the germline ends. CDR3 coding DNA: TGTGCCAGCAGCTTAGGTCGCGACAATGAGCAGTTCTTC. Translated, it gives CASSLGRDNEQFF.

The CDR3 sequence: CASSLVVSGKGGYTF. The CDR3, as DNA: TGTGCCAGCAGCTTAGTTGTCTCAGGGAAAGGGGGCTACACCTTC. The chain links TRBV7-2 to TRBJ1-2, with D maybe TRBD1 (5 bases). Deletions cut 1 base from V and 8 bases from J, with 17 bases between. The germline CDR1 and CDR2 sequences are SGHTA and FQGNSA. This CDR3 region has 15 residues.

The chain joins TRBV4-3 to TRBJ1-2, with D perhaps matching TRBD1 (5 bases). Germline V CDR1 and CDR2: LGHNA, YSLEER. The CDR3 length is 16 residues. V lost 0 bases and J lost 8, with 19 bases in between. CDR3 DNA sequence: TGCGCCAGCAGCCAAGAACAAAGGGGATATTTATCGGGCTACACCTTC. Protein product: CASSQEQRGYLSGYTF.

The chain joins TRBV2 to TRBJ1-1; D gene ambiguous. Germline lookup yields CDR1 SNHLY and CDR2 FYNNEI. The length of the CDR3 is 13 residues. V was shortened by 7 bases and J by 1 base, with 10 bases between the two germline ends. CDR3 sequence: CASTAEGNTEAFF. CDR3 DNA sequence: TGTGCCAGCACAGCGGAGGGGAACACTGAAGCTTTCTTT.

The rearrangement uses TRBV7-2 and TRBJ1-5; maybe TRBD1 (5 bases). This CDR3 has 13 amino acids. V was clipped by 1 base and J by 6 bases, with 7 bases between them. CDR1 and CDR2 (germline): SGHTA, FQGNSA. The CDR3 here is CASSLGGPQPQHF. The CDR3 bases are TGTGCCAGCAGCTTAGGGGGCCCTCAGCCCCAGCATTTT.

This clone was observed a few times. This chain connects TRBV9 to TRBJ2-3; 7 nucleotides agree with TRBD1. The ends lost 3 bases at V and 4 bases at J; junction bases unmatched: 2. The CDR3 is 13 amino acids. Germline CDR1 is SGDLS and CDR2 is YYNGEE. In nucleotides, the CDR3 is TGTGCCAGCAGCGGAACAGGGGCAGATACGCAGTATTTT. Translated: CASSGTGADTQYF.

This chain uses TRBV7-8 with TRBJ1-2, with 7 bases lining up with TRBD1. Per germline, CDR1 SGHVS and CDR2 FQNEAQ. The CDR3 is 15 amino acids. Germline trimming cut 0 bases from V and 4 bases from J; bases unmatched to any gene: 5. CDR3 sequence (DNA): TGTGCCAGCAGCTTAGCGGGTTCAGGGGGCTATGGCTACACCTTC. Its translation is CASSLAGSGGYGYTF.